A selection of T cell receptor beta chains follows, all from one sample in a study of blood T cell repertoires in COVID-19. Measured with immunoSEQ multiplex PCR; TCRdb has only the in-frame clones, and not every one. The sample includes fewer than 300,000 clones, more than 80% of them seen just once. Sequencing was carried out using peripheral blood. Receptors were obtained from a woman aged 45-65 years with COVID-19, enrolled during active disease. Each CDR3 is given with its conserved first and last residue. The D gene is left open where the match is weak.

D: -
V: TRBV6-5
CDR3: CASRQTRGHQPQHF

D: -
V: TRBV18
CDR3: CASSPQGNYGYTF

D: TRBD2
V: TRBV27
CDR3: CASRGRIGTSGRRNEQYF

D: TRBD2
V: TRBV7-2
CDR3: CASSFPGLVTDTQYF

D: TRBD2
V: TRBV9
CDR3: CASSGTSGGLTRGETQYF

D: TRBD2
V: TRBV3-1/TRBV3-2
CDR3: CASSMGLPYEQYF

D: -
V: TRBV7-9
CDR3: CASRSHGQGYEQYF

D: -
V: TRBV7-9
CDR3: CASSSQGGTNEKLFF

D: -
V: TRBV7-9
CDR3: CASSARTAGGDTQYF

D: TRBD1
V: TRBV29-1
CDR3: CSVFPDRDYGYTF

D: -
V: TRBV14
CDR3: CASSQPGSGEKLFF

D: TRBD1
V: TRBV7-8
CDR3: CASSLLLEQGVYGYTF

D: -
V: TRBV11-2
CDR3: CASSLSRLPVSYEQYF

D: -
V: TRBV10-1
CDR3: CASSGHGSYNEQFF

D: -
V: TRBV7-2
CDR3: CASSTFGPKNIQYF

D: TRBD2
V: TRBV7-9
CDR3: CASSARTSGSGGEQFF

D: TRBD2
V: TRBV5-1
CDR3: CASSLEGTRATTGELFF

D: TRBD2
V: TRBV3-1/TRBV3-2
CDR3: CASRPSGRTYNEQFF

D: -
V: TRBV6-5
CDR3: CASLTYSTGELFF

D: -
V: TRBV30
CDR3: CAWSVTRVGGSGIETQYF

D: -
V: TRBV5-1
CDR3: CASSLVPPGLRTEAFF

D: -
V: TRBV19
CDR3: CATRSSGNTIYF

D: -
V: TRBV9
CDR3: CASSRGQMNTEAFF

D: TRBD2
V: TRBV18
CDR3: CASSLAGAAFDEQFF

D: -
V: TRBV9
CDR3: CASSVGTRGVNEQFF

D: TRBD1
V: TRBV19
CDR3: CASSSQRAGGLNQPQHF

D: TRBD1
V: TRBV7-2
CDR3: CASSLGTGLYYEQYF

D: -
V: TRBV19
CDR3: CARSRITGMVGDTEAFF

D: -
V: TRBV29-1
CDR3: CSAIQVNTEAFF

D: TRBD1
V: TRBV6-5
CDR3: CATTISRGNEQYF

D: TRBD2
V: TRBV25-1
CDR3: CASMGGLGGRREEQFF

D: TRBD1
V: TRBV18
CDR3: CASSPRGQGFRNEQFF

D: TRBD1
V: TRBV5-1
CDR3: CASSLDTGGNQPQHF

D: -
V: TRBV12-3/TRBV12-4
CDR3: CASSLLETDTQYF

D: TRBD1
V: TRBV7-3
CDR3: CASSSGTVEKLFF

D: TRBD2
V: TRBV28
CDR3: CASSSPASGSSNEQFF

D: TRBD2
V: TRBV20-1
CDR3: CSASGIGLAGTQYF

D: -
V: TRBV30
CDR3: CAWISVEAFF

D: TRBD1
V: TRBV3-1/TRBV3-2
CDR3: CATLIQGRHNSPLHF

D: TRBD1
V: TRBV11-2
CDR3: CASSPPGQGAYEQYF

D: -
V: TRBV5-1
CDR3: CASSSSTTNEKLFF